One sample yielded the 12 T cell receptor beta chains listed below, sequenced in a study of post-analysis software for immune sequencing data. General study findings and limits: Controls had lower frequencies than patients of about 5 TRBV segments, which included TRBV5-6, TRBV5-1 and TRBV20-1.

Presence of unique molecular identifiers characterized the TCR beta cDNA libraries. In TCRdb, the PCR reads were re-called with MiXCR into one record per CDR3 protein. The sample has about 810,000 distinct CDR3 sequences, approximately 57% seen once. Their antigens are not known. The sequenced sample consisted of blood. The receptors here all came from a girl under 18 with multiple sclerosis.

CDR3 in amino acids: CSAPGGGGPYNEQFF. The CDR3, as DNA: TGCAGTGCCCCTGGCGGCGGGGGCCCCTACAATGAGCAGTTCTTC. V gene TRBV20-1 combines with J gene TRBJ2-1; the D gene is possibly TRBD2 (7 bases). Germline CDR1 is DFQATT and CDR2 is SNEGSKA (reference sequence). The V gene lost 6 bases and the J gene lost 2 bases, with 17 bases spanning the gap. This CDR3 region has 15 residues.

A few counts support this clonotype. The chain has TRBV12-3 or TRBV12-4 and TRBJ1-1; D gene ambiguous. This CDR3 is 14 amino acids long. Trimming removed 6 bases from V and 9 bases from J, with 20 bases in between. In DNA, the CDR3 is TGTGCCAGCAGCACCGGGAGAACAGCTAAAAAAGCTTTCTTT. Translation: CASSTGRTAKKAFF.

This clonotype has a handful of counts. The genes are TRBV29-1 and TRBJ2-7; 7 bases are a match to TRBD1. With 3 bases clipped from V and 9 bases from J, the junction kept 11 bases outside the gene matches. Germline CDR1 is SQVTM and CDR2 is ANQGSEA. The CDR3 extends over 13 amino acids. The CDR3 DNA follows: TGCAGCGTTGACGGGGCAGGGGGTAACGCGCAGTACTTC. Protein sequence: CSVDGAGGNAQYF.

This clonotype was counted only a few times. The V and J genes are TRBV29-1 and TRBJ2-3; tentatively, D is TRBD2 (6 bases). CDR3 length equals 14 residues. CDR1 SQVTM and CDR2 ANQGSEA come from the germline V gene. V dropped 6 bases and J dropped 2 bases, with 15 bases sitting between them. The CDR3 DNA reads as TGCAGCGTGGTAGCGGCCTTATACACAGATACGCAGTATTTT. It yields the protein CSVVAALYTDTQYF.

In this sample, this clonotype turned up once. For the CDR3, the DNA is TGTGCCGTCGGAGAGGGGCTTCAGACCCAGTACTTC. This sequence encodes CAVGEGLQTQYF. The chain employs TRBV12-3 or TRBV12-4 and TRBJ2-7, with D perhaps being TRBD1 or TRBD2 (5 bases each). The DNA end favors TRBJ2-5, so the J call may be wrong. The CDR3 contains 12 residues.

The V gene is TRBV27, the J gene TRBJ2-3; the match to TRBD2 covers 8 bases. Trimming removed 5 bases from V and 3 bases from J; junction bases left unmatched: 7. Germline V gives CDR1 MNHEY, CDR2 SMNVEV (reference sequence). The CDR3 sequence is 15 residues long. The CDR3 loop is CASSPRGGRTDTQYF. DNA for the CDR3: TGTGCCAGCAGTCCTCGGGGGGGGAGGACAGATACGCAGTATTTT.

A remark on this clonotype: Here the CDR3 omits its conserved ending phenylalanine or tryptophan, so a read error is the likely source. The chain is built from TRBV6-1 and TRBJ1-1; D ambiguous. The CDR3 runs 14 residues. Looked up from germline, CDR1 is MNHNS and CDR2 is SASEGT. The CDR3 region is CASEKGGLNTEAFC. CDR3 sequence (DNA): TGTGCCAGCGAAAAGGGAGGCCTTAACACGGAAGCTTTCTGT.

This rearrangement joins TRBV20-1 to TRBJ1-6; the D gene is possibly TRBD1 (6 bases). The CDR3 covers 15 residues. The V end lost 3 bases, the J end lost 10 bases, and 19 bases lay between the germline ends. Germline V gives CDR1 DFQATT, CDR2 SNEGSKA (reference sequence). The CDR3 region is CSARARAGERSPLHF. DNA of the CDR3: TGCAGTGCTAGGGCCAGGGCAGGGGAACGGTCACCCCTCCACTTT.

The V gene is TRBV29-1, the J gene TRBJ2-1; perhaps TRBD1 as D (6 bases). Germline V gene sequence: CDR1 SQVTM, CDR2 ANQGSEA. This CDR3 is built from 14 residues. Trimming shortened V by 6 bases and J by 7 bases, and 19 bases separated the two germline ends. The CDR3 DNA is TGCAGCGTCTTCAGGGGTTTCGGTGCGAATGAGCAGTTCTTC. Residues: CSVFRGFGANEQFF.

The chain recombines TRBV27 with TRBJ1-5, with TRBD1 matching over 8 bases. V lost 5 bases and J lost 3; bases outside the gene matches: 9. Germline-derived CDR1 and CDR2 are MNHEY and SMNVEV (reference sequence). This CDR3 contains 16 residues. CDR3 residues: CASSPQGAGNNQPQHF. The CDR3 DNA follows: TGTGCCAGCAGTCCGCAGGGGGCTGGGAACAATCAGCCCCAGCATTTT.

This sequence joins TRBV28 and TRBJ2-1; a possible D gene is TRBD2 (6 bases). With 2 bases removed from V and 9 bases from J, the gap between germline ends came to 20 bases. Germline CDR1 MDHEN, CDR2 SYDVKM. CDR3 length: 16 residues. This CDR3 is CASSLLMGRRVGEQFF. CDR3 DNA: TGTGCCAGCAGTTTACTAATGGGACGGAGGGTCGGTGAGCAGTTCTTC.

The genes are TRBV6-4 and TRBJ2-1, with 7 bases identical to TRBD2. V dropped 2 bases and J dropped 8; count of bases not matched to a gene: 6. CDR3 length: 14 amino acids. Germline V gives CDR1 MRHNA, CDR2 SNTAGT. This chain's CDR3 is CASSDGGESYEQFF. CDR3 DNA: TGTGCCAGCAGTGACGGGGGGGAATCCTATGAGCAGTTCTTC.